This T cell receptor (beta chain) was retrieved from a study of cytomegalovirus exposure and HLA in healthy donors (dated by TCRdb to the late 2010s). With respect to the entire study: In an earlier analysis of fewer than 750 of the donors, 250 to 350 Gb of sequence data and approximately 100 million unique TCR beta sequences from about 190 million T cells were reported. Roughly 300 gigabases of sequencing data and around 88 million unique TCR sequences made up an early release that covered 640 HLA-typed donors. Of the approximately 400 genotyped donors, approximately 80% fell in the genetic ancestry cluster associated with self-reported Caucasian donors. The study was designed to test whether signatures of past pathogen exposure could be identified by cataloging public T cell receptors. The study used immunosequencing to profile the T cell repertoires of around 600 subjects and linked those repertoires to cytomegalovirus serostatus. Besides the first cohort of some 670 subjects, a separate validation cohort made up of about 120 different subjects was used. To predict cytomegalovirus infection status, the study brought together high-throughput TCR immunosequencing, statistical association of individual TCRs with disease status, and machine learning. In a later analysis, previously published TCR beta repertoires from 550 to 750 donors were re-analyzed and high-resolution HLA genotyping was added so that TCR occurrence patterns could be studied. Rather than drawing on any new phenotypic data, the later analysis identified candidate immune exposures from TCR beta sequences and the way those sequences occurred across donors. An earlier analysis of 500 to 650 of the donors applied high-throughput TCR beta sequencing to assess whether each TCR beta V gene segment acted as functional or pseudogenic. Alongside the repertoire data, information on donor age, sex, ethnicity and CMV serostatus was compiled. A later genetic analysis used genome-wide SNP genotypes for 398 of the 666 donors, treating that subset as a discovery cohort. All discovery cohort repertoires had been generated using a single sequencing platform. HLA typing included class I and class II loci at four-digit resolution. Typing coverage differed by locus: A, B, C, DRB1 and DQB1 were typed in roughly 620-630 donors, DQA1 in roughly 510, DPA1 in 600 to 610, and DPB1 in around 490. Roughly 5 DR-DQ haplotypes were handled as single units for association and clustering because linkage in the cohort was strong. Among roughly 370 genotyped donors of the cohort, an average of around 240,000 unique TCR beta nucleotide sequences were sequenced per donor, around a sixth of them non-productive. Beyond this particular receptor, the publication reports: In a later analysis, TCR association rates were found to vary across HLA loci, with the most associated TCRs seen for DRB1 alleles and the fewest for HLA-C alleles. In a later analysis, most CMV-associated TCR beta chains were found to appear HLA-restricted, with HLA associations seemingly driven largely by CMV exposure. A further reported finding was that TCR beta sequences accurately predicted the HLA-A and HLA-B alleles for most subjects in the first cohort. In a later analysis, 16,951 TCR beta sequences were associated with specific HLA alleles at a false discovery rate of 0.05. A cluster of highly shared sequence variants was judged likely to be a technical artifact of the sequencing pipeline. Cytomegalovirus status was reported to be diagnosed by the classifier with high specificity and sensitivity in both the original and validation cohorts. When HLA alleles, especially DR and DQ, strongly co-occurred, attributing TCR associations to individual alleles was difficult. Most TCR sequences were observed very rarely across donors, whereas some public TCRs were present in many individuals. The authors suggested that the approach could potentially be generalized to other disease states and immunological phenotypes. CMV serostatus was the only immune exposure information available for the cohort. Three of the identified cytomegalovirus-associated TCR beta chains were confirmed in vitro to be specific for cytomegalovirus antigens. Compared with equally common non-associated chains, HLA-associated TCR beta chains in a later analysis were more clonally expanded and had lower generation probabilities. In an earlier analysis of approximately 590 of the donors, most TCR beta V segments appeared in productive rearrangements about 90% or about 30% of the time, broadly matching IMGT annotations. According to a later analysis, parvovirus B19, influenza, CMV and Epstein-Barr virus appeared linked to several top co-occurrence clusters. Only TCR beta chains were sequenced in this cohort, and the absence of alpha or paired-chain data limited detectable features. Linkage disequilibrium might explain the correlated functional status among segregating V segments, but an unknown experimental factor could not be excluded. A later genetic analysis associated a missense DCLRE1C variant with V-gene and J-gene trimming of TCR beta chains, and an independent cohort replicated the association. Presence/absence analyses assumed roughly uniform sequencing depth across donors, an assumption that may not hold. Compared with the approximately 670-donor mean, donors in an Asian-associated ancestry cluster had fewer N-insertions in productive TCRs, according to a later genetic analysis. The earlier analysis of approximately 590 of the donors excluded roughly 17 rarely observed V segments, including chromosome 9 orphons, because counts were too low. The study listed 164 TCR beta chains as associated with cytomegalovirus. Some IMGT-functional V segments, including TRBV6-2 and TRBV6-3, could not be distinguished by the 87-base-pair reads and were therefore excluded. Because HLA typing was missing for some donors at each locus, association tests included only the typed subset.

The cohort comprised some 680 healthy bone marrow donors. Cohort members were all nominally healthy when sampled, although unrecorded immune exposures were likely present. The donor tested CMV seropositive and was one of the 289 seropositive cohort members. Each donor provided a peripheral blood sample, and peripheral blood mononuclear cells were used for TCR beta sequencing. Genomic DNA extraction from the blood cell samples was performed with the Qiagen DNeasy Blood Extraction Kit. From cysteine to phenylalanine, the CDR3 is 13 amino acids long. CDR3 DNA only is kept here, 39 bases in frame from base 1. As encoded in the germline V gene (reference sequence), CDR1 is LNHDA while CDR2 is SQIVND. V is cut by 6 bases and J by 2 bases, and the space between the germline ends is 10 bases. This clone has only one observation. This clone's antigen is unknown. Base qualities were left out, and no much larger clone turns up one base away.

The method was the immunoSEQ multiplex PCR assay. The multiplex PCR relied on a mix of 60 forward primers for TCR Vbeta segments and 13 reverse primers for TCR Jbeta segments. Amplification of the CDR3 region of rearranged TCR beta genes was performed with a multiplex PCR assay on genomic DNA. The amplified TCR beta libraries were sequenced on the Illumina HiSeq System as 87-base-pair reads. On the authors' methods: In a later analysis, tens of millions of unique TCR beta chains were counted across the roughly 670 repertoires, and roughly 11 million of these chains were shared by at least two donors. To remove PCR and sequencing errors, raw reads were error-corrected and collapsed into unique sequences using a nearest-neighbor algorithm that merged closely related sequences. V, D and J gene segments were assigned by aligning CDR3 sequences to IMGT reference sequences. Each retained sequence needed at least a six-nucleotide match to both a V gene segment and a J gene segment. Rearrangements were classified as productive when the CDR3 lacked stop codons and remained in frame with V and J, and all other rearrangements were classified as non-productive. Following IMGT convention, CDR3 was defined as the stretch from the second conserved V-encoded cysteine to the conserved J-encoded phenylalanine. Sequences without an unambiguous match to a single V gene segment were excluded from the earlier analysis of a few hundred of the donors. An earlier analysis of several hundred of the donors called V segments functional above 56.7% productive rearrangements and segregating when the between-donor standard deviation exceeded 5%. A statistical classification framework was built to diagnose cytomegalovirus status from the catalog of TCR beta chain sequences. In a later analysis, V and J genes were assigned by comparing TCR nucleotide sequences against IMGT/GENE-DB human TR gene sequences. The TCRdist pipeline was used in a later analysis to assign CDR3 sequences and most-parsimonious VDJ recombination scenarios. A later analysis defined each TCR beta chain by its CDR3 amino acid sequence plus V-gene family, and excluded reads lacking a unique V-gene family. In a later analysis, some 600 highly shared, low-generation-probability nucleotide sequences were removed to address suspected cross-contamination and a sequencing artifact. In a later analysis, a clonal expansion index for each public chain was calculated from normalized within-repertoire ranks of inferred template counts. A later analysis computed generation probabilities with a VDJ recombination model fitted to out-of-frame rearrangements, and checked the results against IGoR. Hypergeometric tests were used in a later analysis to score TCR-TCR, TCR-HLA and TCR-CMV co-occurrence, with a repertoire-size bias correction applied to the TCR pairs. To estimate false discovery rates, a later analysis permuted the HLA or CMV assignments 20 times. In a later analysis, co-occurring TCRs were grouped using DBSCAN, with TCRdist sequence similarity added in when clustering inside HLA-allele-positive subsets. For co-occurrence clustering, repertoires with fewer than 30,000 or more than 120,000 public chains were excluded, along with five repertoires with anomalous nucleotide sharing. The immuneACCESS repertoire file appears here via TCRdb, limited to in-frame rearrangements. These files lack a portion of the clones; in checked studies, under half of the deficit traces to unresolved V genes, and the cause of the others is not known. D and trimming were read from the DNA, whereas the V and J calls and clone size are those reported in that table. The sample data list approximately 160,000 clones, and over 60% of these were observed just once. The top ten clones comprise approximately 2.9% of the sample.

The rearrangement combines TRBV19 with TRBJ1-2; the D gene is unclear. The sample taken for sequencing was PBMCs. The origin of this receptor is a woman aged 25 to 39 in good health and CMV-seropositive. CDR3 sequence: CASRPEGNYGYTF. The DNA sequence follows: TGTGCCAGTAGACCTGAGGGCAACTATGGCTACACCTTC.